This entry describes one TCR beta chain. Patients' cancers were locally advanced or metastatic urothelial carcinomas. Patients yielded 1 to 8 samples each, pretreatment and on-treatment. The data were taken from a study of PD-L1 blockade in urothelial cancer. For the study at large: At 3 weeks (second dose) and 6 weeks after starting treatment, blood was analyzed. The median number of T cells present in blood samples was 130,000 to 150,000.

TCRdb's copy holds only in-frame clones and misses some; the assay was immunoSEQ multiplex PCR. The table shows about 37,000 clones, with over 75% occurring only once. The length of the CDR3 is 15 residues. Per the germline V gene, CDR1 is MNHEY and CDR2 is SMNVEV (reference sequence). V gave up 8 bases and J gave up 4 bases; unmatched junction bases: 9. Material: PBMCs, obtained around atezolizumab (anti-PD-L1) treatment. The TCR sequence derives from a man aged 55 to 70 with urothelial cancer. V and J are TRBV27 and TRBJ2-5; TRBD2 aligns across 11 bases. The CDR3 DNA sequence: TGTGCCAGCTCCCAAACTAGCGGGGGCCCAGAGACCCAGTACTTC. This encodes CASSQTSGGPETQYF.